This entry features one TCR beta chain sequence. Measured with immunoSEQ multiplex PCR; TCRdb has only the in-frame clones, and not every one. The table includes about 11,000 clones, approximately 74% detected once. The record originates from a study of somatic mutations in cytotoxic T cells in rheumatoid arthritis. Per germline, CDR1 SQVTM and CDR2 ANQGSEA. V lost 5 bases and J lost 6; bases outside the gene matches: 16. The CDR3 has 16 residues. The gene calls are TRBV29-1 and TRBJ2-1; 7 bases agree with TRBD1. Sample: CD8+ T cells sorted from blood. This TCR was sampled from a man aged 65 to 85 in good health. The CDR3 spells CSVPGQSVEGGNEQFF. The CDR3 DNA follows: TGCAGCGTTCCGGGACAGTCAGTTGAAGGGGGCAATGAGCAGTTCTTC.